The sequence of this T cell receptor beta chain was determined in a study of a mutant IDH1 vaccine in newly diagnosed glioma. Study-level information: Averaging around 40 years of age, treated patients were roughly 60% male and about 38% female. Radiotherapy, temozolomide, or both had been given previously, and both were given to most.

Using immunoSEQ multiplex PCR, the repertoire was profiled, and TCRdb retains in-frame clones only, with some absent. The data contain over 50,000 clones, approximately 76% of them singletons. On this clone: Its cognate antigen is unknown.

The CDR3 totals 13 residues. Trimming stripped 6 bases from V and 5 bases from J, with 16 bases between. The V gene's germline CDR1 is SQVTM and CDR2 ANQGSEA. Stated time point: week 47, end of study. A 20-mer mutant IDH1 peptide at 300 ug was injected subcutaneously with topical imiquimod. Across weeks 1, 3, 5, 7, 11, 15, 19 and 23, patients received a vaccination each time, eight in all. This chain uses TRBV29-1 with TRBJ2-5; D is perhaps TRBD1 (6 bases). The starting material was PBMCs, obtained from a glioma patient whose treatment included an IDH1 peptide vaccine. This TCR came from a woman aged 40 to 49 with glioma. Some clones in this sample may be carry-over from other donors' samples. The CDR3 nucleotides are TGCAGCGTGGGGACCACTAGGGGGGAGACCCAGTACTTC. It codes for CSVGTTRGETQYF.